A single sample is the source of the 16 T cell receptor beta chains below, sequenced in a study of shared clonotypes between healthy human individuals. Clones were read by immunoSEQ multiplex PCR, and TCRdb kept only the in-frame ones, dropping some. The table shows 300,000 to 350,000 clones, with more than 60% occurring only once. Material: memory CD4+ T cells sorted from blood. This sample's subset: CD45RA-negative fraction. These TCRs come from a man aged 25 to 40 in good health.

The CDR3 is CASRTGPVEVWEQYF. For the CDR3, the DNA is TGTGCCAGCCGTACTGGGCCAGTCGAGGTATGGGAGCAGTACTTC. V usage is TRBV2 and J usage is TRBJ2-7; D remains ambiguous. This CDR3 has 15 residues. CDR1 and CDR2 from the germline V gene are SNHLY and FYNNEI. V was cut by 8 bases and J by 7 bases, with 24 bases left in between.

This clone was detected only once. CDR3 sequence (DNA): TGTGCCAGTAGTATAGGACATCTTAGTACCGGGGAGCTGTTTTTT. Its protein product is CASSIGHLSTGELFF. J is TRBJ2-2 and V is TRBV19; D call uncertain. Looked up from germline, CDR1 is LNHDA and CDR2 is SQIVND (reference sequence). The CDR3 has 15 residues. With 1 base removed from V and 5 bases from J, the gap between germline ends came to 11 bases. The full variable domain, in which reference TRBV19 and TRBJ2-2 provide the parts outside the CDR3, is DGGITQSPKYLFRKEGQNVTLSCEQNLNHDAMYWYRQDPGQGLRLIYYSQIVNDFQKGDIAEGYSVSREKKESFPLTVTSAQKNPTAFYLCASSIGHLSTGELFFGEGSRLTVL.

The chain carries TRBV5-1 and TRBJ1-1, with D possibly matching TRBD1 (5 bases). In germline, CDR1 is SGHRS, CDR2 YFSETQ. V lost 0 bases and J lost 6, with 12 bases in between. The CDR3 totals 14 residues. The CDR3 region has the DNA TGCGCCAGCAGCTTGGGAGGGGTTATTCCTGAAGCTTTCTTT. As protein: CASSLGGVIPEAFF.

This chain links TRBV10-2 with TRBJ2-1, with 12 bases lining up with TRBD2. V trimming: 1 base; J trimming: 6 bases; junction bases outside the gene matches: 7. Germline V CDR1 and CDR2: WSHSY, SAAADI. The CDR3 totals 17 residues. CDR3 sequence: CASSEWLAGGIRNEQFF. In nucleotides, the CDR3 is TGCGCCAGCAGTGAGTGGCTAGCGGGGGGGATACGCAATGAGCAGTTCTTC.

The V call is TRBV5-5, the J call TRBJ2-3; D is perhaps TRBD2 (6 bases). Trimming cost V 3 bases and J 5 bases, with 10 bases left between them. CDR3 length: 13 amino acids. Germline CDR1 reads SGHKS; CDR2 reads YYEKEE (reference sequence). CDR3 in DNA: TGTGCCAGCAGCTGGAAGGGACTAGATACGCAGTATTTT. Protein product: CASSWKGLDTQYF.

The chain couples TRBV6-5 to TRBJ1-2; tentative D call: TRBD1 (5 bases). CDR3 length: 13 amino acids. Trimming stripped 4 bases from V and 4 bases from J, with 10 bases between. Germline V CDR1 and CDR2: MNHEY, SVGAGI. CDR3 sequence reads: CASSFRDSYGYTF. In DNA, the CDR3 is TGTGCCAGCAGTTTCCGTGACAGCTATGGCTACACCTTC.

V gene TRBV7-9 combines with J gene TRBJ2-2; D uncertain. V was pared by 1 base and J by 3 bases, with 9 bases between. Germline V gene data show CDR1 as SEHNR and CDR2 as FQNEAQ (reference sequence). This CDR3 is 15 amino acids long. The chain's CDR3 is CASSLGTSDTGELFF. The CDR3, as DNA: TGTGCCAGCAGCTTAGGTACTTCCGACACCGGGGAGCTGTTTTTT. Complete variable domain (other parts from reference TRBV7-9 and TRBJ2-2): DTGVSQNPRHKITKRGQNVTFRCDPISEHNRLYWYRQTLGQGPEFLTYFQNEAQLEKSRLLSDRFSAERPKGSFSTLEIQRTEQGDSAMYLCASSLGTSDTGELFFGEGSRLTVL.

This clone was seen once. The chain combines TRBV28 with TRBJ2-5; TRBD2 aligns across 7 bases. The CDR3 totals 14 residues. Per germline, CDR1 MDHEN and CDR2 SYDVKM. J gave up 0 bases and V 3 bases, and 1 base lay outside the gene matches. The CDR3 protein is CASSLGGNQETQYF. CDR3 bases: TGTGCCAGCAGTTTGGGGGGGAACCAAGAGACCCAGTACTTC. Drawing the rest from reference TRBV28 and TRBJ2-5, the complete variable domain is DVKVTQSSRYLVKRTGEKVFLECVQDMDHENMFWYRQDPGLGLRLIYFSYDVKMKEKGDIPEGYSVSREKKERFSLILESASTNQTSMYLCASSLGGNQETQYFGPGTRLLVL.

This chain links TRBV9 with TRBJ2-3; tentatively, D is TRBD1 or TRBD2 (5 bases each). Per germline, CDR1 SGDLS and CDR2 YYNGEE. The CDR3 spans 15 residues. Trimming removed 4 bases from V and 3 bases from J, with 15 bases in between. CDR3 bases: TGTGCCAGCAGCCCGACCGGGGCAATGACAGATACGCAGTATTTT. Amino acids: CASSPTGAMTDTQYF.

CDR3 protein: CASLRGIANTGELFF. In DNA form, the CDR3 reads TGTGCCAGTCTAAGGGGTATCGCGAACACCGGGGAGCTGTTTTTT. The genes are TRBV6-1 and TRBJ2-2, with a possible D match to TRBD1 (5 bases). Germline-derived CDR1 and CDR2 are MNHNS and SASEGT. The CDR3 runs 15 residues. Trimming stripped 9 bases from V and 0 bases from J, with 14 bases between.

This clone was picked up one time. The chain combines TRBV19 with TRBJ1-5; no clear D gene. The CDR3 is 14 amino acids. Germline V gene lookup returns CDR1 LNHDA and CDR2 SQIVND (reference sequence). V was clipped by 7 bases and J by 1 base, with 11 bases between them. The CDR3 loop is CASIDRTSNQPQHF. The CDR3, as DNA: TGTGCCAGTATAGACCGAACCAGCAATCAGCCCCAGCATTTT.

The CDR3 region is CASSLSTLPQGYTF. The CDR3, as DNA: TGTGCCAGCAGCTTATCGACGCTCCCCCAAGGCTACACCTTC. The gene calls are TRBV7-9 and TRBJ1-2; D not resolved. V was cut by 2 bases and J by 8 bases, with 15 bases left in between. The CDR3 consists of 14 residues. Germline-derived CDR1 and CDR2 are SEHNR and FQNEAQ (reference sequence). The full variable domain, its missing parts supplied by reference TRBV7-9 and TRBJ1-2, is DTGVSQNPRHKITKRGQNVTFRCDPISEHNRLYWYRQTLGQGPEFLTYFQNEAQLEKSRLLSDRFSAERPKGSFSTLEIQRTEQGDSAMYLCASSLSTLPQGYTFGSGTRLTVV.

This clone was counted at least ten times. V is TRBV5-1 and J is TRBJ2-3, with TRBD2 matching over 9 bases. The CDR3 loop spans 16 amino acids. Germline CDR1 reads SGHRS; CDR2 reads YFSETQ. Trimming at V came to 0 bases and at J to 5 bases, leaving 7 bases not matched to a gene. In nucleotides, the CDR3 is TGCGCCAGCAGCTTGGGGCTAGCGGGATCGGTAGATACGCAGTATTTT. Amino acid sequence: CASSLGLAGSVDTQYF.

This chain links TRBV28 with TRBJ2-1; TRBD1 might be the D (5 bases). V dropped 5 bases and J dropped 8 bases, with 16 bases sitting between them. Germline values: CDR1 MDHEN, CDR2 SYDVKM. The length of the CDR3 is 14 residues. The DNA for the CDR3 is TGTGCCAGCAGTCCGCCCCCTAGGGGATATGAGCAGTTCTTC. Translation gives CASSPPPRGYEQFF.

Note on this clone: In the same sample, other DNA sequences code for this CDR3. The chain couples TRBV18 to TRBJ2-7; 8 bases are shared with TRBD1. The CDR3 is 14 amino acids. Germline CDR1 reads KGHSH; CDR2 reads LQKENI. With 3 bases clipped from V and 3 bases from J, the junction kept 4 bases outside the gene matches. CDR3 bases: TGTGCCAGCTCACCGCGACAGGGGCTCTACGAGCAGTACTTC. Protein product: CASSPRQGLYEQYF.

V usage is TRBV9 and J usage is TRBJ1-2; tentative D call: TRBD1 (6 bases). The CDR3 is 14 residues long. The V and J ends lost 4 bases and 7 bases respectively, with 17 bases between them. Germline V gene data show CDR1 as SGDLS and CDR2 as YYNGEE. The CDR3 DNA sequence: TGTGCCAGCAGCCCACAGACAGTAGGGGGTGGCTACACCTTC. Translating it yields CASSPQTVGGGYTF.